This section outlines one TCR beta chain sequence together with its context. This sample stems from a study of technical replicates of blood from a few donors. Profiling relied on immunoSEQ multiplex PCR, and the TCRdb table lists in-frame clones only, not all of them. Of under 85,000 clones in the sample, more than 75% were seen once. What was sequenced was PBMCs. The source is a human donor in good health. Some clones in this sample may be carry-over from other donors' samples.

CDR3 in amino acids: CASSQVPAGTGGTYGYTF. The CDR3 DNA reads as TGCGCCAGCAGCCAAGTCCCGGCCGGGACAGGGGGTACCTATGGCTACACCTTC. This chain joins TRBV4-3 and TRBJ1-2; TRBD1 matches at 11 bases. The germline CDR1 and CDR2 sequences are LGHNA and YSLEER. V shed 1 base and J 4 bases; nucleotides not matched to a gene: 11. The CDR3 has 18 amino acids.